This T cell receptor (beta chain) was sequenced for a study of identical twins. This clonotype was picked up a small number of times. Its antigen is not identified. Germline CDR1 reads ENHRY; CDR2 reads SYGVKD. The CDR3 is 14 amino acids. Trimming cost V 6 bases and J 4 bases; bases outside gene matches: 5. Study-wide results and limits: Where out-of-frame alpha sequences were twin-shared, they showed excess low generation probability. It was cross-sectional statistical analysis, not following the same donors, that the conclusions relied on.

Each CDR3 protein gets one entry after TCRdb re-called the 5' RACE reads with MiXCR. The table records fewer than 550,000 distinct CDR3 sequences, around 15% of them present only once. These sequences were also reported in another study, on yellow fever vaccine responses in identical twins.

The sample was CD4+ T cells sorted from blood. The chain recombines TRBV10-3 with TRBJ1-2; 10 positions agree with TRBD1. This receptor was identified in a woman younger than 30 in good health. The CDR3 region has the DNA TGTGCCATCAGAGGGACAGGGGAAAGCTATGGCTACACCTTC. This codes for CAIRGTGESYGYTF.